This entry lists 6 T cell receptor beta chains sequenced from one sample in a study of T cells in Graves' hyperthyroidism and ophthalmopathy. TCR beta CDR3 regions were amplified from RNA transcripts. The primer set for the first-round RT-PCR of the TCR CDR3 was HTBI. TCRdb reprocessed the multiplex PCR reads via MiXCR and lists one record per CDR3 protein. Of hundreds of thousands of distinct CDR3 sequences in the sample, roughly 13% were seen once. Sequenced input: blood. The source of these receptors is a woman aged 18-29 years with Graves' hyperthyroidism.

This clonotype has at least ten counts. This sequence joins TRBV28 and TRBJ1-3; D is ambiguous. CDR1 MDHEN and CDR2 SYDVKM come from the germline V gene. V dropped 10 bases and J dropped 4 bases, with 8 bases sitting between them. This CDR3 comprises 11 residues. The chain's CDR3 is CATQRGNTIYF. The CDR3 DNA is TGTGCCACCCAACGGGGAAACACCATATATTTT.

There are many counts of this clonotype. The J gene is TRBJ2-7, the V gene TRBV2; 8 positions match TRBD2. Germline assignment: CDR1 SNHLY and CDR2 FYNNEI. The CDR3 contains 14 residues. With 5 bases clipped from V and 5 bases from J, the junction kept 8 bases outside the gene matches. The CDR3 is CASSPGGPSNEQYF. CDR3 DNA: TGTGCCAGCAGTCCGGGGGGGCCTAGTAACGAGCAGTACTTC.

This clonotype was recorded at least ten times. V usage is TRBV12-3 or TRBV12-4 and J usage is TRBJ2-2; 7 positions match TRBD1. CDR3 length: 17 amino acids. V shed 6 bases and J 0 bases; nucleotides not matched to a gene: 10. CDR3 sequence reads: CASSAWTGRSNTGELFF. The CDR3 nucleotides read TGTGCCAGCAGCGCCTGGACAGGCCGATCGAACACCGGGGAGCTGTTTTTT.

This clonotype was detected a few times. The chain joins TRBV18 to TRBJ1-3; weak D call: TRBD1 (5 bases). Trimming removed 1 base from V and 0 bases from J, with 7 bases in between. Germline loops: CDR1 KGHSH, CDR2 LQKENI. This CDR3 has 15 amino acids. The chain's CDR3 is CASSPLDSSGNTIYF. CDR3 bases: TGTGCCAGCTCACCACTCGACAGCTCTGGAAACACCATATATTTT.

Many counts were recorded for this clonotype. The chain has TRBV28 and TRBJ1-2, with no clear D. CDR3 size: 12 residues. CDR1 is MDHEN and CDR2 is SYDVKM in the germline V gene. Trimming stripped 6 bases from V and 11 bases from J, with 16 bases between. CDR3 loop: CASSPVRMRYTF. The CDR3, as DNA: TGTGCCAGCAGCCCGGTCCGTATGCGGTACACCTTC.

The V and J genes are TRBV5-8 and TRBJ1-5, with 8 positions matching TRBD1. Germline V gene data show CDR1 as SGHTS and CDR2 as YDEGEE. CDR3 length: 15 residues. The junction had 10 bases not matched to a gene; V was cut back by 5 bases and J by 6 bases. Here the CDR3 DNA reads TGTGCCAGCAGTAGGACAGGGTTGAAGTTTCAGCCCCAGCATTTT. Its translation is CASSRTGLKFQPQHF.